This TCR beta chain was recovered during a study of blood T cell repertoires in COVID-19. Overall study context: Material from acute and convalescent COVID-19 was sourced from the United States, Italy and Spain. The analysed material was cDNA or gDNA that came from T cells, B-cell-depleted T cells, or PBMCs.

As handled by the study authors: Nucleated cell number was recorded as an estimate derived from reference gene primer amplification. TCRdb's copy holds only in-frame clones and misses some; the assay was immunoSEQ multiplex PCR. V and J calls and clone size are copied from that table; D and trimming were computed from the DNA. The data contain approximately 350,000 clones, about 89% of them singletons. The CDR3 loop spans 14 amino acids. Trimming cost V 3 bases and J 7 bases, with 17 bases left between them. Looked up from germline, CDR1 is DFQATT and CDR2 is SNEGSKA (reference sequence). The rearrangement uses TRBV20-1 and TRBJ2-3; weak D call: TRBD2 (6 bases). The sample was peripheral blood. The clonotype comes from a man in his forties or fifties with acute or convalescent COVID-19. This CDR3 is CSASPSEGHNTQYF. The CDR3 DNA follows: TGCAGTGCTAGTCCTTCGGAGGGGCACAATACGCAGTATTTT.